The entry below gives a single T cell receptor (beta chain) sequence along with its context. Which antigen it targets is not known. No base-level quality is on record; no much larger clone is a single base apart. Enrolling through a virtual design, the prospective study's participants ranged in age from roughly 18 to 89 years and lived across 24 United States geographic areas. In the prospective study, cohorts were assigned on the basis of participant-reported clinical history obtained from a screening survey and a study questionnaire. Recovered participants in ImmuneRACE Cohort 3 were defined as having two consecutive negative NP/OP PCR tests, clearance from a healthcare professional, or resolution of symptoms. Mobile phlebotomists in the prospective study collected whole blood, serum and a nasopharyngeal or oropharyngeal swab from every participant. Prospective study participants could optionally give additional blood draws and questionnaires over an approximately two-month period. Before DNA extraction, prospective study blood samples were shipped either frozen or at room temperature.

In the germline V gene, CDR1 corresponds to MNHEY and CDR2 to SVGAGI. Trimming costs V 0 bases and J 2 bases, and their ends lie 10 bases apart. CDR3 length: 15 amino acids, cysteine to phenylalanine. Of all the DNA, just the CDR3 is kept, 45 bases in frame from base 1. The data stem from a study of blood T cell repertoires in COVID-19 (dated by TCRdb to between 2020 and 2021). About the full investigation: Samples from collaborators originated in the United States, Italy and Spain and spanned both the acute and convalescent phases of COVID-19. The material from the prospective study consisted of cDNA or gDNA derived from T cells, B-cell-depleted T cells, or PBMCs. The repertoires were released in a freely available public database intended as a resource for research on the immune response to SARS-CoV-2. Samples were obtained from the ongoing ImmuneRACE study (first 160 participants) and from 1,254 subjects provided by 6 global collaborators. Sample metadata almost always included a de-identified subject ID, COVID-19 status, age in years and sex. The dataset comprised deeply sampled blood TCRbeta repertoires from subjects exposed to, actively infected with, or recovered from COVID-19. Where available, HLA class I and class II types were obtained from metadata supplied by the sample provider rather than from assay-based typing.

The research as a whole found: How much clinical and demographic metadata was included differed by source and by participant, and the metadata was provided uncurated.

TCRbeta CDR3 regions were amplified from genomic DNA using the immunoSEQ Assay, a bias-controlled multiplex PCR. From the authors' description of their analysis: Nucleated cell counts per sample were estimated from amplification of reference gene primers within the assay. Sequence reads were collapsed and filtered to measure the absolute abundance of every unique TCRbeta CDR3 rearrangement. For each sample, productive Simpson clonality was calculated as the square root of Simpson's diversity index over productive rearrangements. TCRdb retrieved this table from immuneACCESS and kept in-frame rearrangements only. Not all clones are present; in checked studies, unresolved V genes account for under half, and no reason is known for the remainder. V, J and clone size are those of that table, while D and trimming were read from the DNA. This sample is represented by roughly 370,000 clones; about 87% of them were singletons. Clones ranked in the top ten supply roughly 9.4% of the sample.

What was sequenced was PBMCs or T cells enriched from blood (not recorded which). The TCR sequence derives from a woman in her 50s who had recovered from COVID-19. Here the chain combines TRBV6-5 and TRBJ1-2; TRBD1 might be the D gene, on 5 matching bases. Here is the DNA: TGTGCCAGCAGTTACTCAGAGGACACCAACTATGGCTACACCTTC. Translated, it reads CASSYSEDTNYGYTF.